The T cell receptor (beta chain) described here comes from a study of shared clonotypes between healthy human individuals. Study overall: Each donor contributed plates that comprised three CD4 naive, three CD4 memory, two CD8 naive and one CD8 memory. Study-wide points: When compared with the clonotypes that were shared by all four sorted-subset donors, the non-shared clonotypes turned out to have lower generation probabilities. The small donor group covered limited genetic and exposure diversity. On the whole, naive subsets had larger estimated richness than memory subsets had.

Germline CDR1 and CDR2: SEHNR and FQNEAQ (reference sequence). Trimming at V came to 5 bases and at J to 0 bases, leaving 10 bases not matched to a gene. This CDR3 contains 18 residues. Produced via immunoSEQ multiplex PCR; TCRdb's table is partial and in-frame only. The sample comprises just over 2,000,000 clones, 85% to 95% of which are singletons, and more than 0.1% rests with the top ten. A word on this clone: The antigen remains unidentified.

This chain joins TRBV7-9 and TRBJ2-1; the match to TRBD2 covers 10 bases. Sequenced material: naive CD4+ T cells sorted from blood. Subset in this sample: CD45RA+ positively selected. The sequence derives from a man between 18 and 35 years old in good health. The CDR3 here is CASSLPAGGWSSYNEQFF. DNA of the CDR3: TGTGCCAGCAGCCTTCCAGCGGGAGGGTGGAGCTCCTACAATGAGCAGTTCTTC.